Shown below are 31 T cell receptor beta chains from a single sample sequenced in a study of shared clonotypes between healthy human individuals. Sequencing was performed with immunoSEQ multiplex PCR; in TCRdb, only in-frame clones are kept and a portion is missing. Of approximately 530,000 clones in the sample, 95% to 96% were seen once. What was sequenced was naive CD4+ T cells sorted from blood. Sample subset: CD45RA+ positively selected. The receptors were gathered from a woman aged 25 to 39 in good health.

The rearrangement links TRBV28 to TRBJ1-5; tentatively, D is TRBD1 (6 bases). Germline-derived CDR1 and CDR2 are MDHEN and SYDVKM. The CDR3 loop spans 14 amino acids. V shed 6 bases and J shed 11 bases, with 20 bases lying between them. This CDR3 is CASSPAGGHLAQHF. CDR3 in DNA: TGTGCCAGCAGCCCTGCGGGGGGACACTTGGCCCAGCATTTT.

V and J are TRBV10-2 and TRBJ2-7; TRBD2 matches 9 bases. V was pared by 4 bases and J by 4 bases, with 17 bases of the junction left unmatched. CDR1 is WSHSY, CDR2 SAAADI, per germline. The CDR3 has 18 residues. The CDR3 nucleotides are TGCGCCAGCAGTGGAGTCACCCTTTCTAGCGGGGTTCTGTACGAGCAGTACTTC. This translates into CASSGVTLSSGVLYEQYF.

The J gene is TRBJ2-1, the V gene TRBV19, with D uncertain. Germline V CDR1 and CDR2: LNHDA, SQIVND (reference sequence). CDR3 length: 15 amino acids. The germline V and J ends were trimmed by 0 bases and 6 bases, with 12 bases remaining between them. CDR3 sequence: CASSIDPNRPNEQFF. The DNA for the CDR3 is TGTGCCAGTAGTATAGATCCGAACCGACCCAATGAGCAGTTCTTC.

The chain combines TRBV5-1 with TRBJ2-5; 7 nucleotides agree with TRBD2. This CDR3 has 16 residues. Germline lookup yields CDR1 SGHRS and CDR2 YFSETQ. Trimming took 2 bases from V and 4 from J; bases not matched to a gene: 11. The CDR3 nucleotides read TGCGCCAGCAGCTTTAAAGCGGGATGGAGCGGAGAGACCCAGTACTTC. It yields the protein CASSFKAGWSGETQYF.

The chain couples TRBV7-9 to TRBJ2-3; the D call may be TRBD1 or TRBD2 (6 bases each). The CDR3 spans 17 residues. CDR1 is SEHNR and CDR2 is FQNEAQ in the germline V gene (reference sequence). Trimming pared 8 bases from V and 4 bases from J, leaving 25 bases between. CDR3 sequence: CASLLRRGLKASDTQYF. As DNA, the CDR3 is TGTGCCAGCCTCCTCCGCCGGGGGCTCAAGGCCTCAGATACGCAGTATTTT.

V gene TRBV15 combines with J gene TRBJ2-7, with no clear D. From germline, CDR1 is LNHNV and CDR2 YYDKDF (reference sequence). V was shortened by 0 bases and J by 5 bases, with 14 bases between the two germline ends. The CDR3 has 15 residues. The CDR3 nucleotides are TGTGCCACCAGCAGAGATAGGTCCTCCGTCGACGAGCAGTACTTC. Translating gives CATSRDRSSVDEQYF.

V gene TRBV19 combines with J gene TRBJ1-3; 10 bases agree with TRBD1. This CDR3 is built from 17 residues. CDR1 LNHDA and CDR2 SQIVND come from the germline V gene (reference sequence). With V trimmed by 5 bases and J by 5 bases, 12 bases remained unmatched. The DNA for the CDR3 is TGTGCCAGTAGTTCCCGGACAGGGGGAAACCAGCGAAACACCATATATTTT. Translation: CASSSRTGGNQRNTIYF.

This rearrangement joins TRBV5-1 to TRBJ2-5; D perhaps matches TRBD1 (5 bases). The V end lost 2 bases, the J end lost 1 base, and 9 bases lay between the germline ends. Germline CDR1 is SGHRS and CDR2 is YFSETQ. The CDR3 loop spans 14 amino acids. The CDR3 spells CASSFRGSQETQYF. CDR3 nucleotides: TGCGCCAGCAGCTTTAGGGGTAGCCAAGAGACCCAGTACTTC.

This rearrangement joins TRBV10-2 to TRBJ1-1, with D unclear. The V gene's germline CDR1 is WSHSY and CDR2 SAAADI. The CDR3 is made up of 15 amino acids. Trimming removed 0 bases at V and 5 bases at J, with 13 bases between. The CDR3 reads CASSESILGRTEAFF. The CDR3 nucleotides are TGCGCCAGCAGTGAGTCGATCCTAGGCCGTACTGAAGCTTTCTTT.

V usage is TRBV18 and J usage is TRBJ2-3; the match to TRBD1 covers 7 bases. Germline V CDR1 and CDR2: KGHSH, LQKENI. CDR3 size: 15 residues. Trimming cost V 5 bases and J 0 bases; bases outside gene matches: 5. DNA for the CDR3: TGTGCCAGCTCAGAGACAGGGTTAAGCACAGATACGCAGTATTTT. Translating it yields CASSETGLSTDTQYF.

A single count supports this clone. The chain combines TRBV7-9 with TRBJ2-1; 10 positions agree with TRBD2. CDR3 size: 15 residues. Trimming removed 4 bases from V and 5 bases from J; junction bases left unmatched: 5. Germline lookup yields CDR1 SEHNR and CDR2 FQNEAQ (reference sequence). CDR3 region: CASSSRTSGNNEQFF. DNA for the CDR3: TGTGCCAGCAGCTCTCGGACTAGCGGAAACAATGAGCAGTTCTTC.

CDR3 in DNA: TGTGCCAGCAGCTTAGAACTAGCGGGAGTCGGGGAGCTGTTTTTT. This translates into CASSLELAGVGELFF. J is TRBJ2-2 and V is TRBV11-2, with TRBD2 identical over 11 bases. Germline V gene sequence: CDR1 SGHAT, CDR2 FQNNGV. The CDR3 totals 15 residues. Germline trimming cut 0 bases from V and 7 bases from J; bases unmatched to any gene: 1.

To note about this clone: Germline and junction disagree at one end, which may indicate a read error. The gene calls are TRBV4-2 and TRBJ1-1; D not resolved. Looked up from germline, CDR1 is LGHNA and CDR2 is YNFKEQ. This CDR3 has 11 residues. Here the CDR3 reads CASSQGQRNLF. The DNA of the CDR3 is TGTGCCAGCAGCCAAGGACAAAGGAACCTCTTT.

For the CDR3, the DNA is TGTGCCAGTACTAACGACCGATTGCTAGCCACAGATACGCAGTATTTT. Protein: CASTNDRLLATDTQYF. This chain uses TRBV6-6 with TRBJ2-3; perhaps TRBD2 as D (5 bases). CDR1 is MNHNY and CDR2 is SVGAGI in the germline V gene (reference sequence). The V and J ends lost 9 bases and 2 bases respectively, with 21 bases between them. The CDR3 totals 16 residues.

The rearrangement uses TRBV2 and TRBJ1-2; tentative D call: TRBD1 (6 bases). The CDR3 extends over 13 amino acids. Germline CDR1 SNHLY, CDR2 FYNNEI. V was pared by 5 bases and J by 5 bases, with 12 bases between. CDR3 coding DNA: TGTGCCAGCAGTCTACAGGGCGGGTATGGCTACACCTTC. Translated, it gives CASSLQGGYGYTF.

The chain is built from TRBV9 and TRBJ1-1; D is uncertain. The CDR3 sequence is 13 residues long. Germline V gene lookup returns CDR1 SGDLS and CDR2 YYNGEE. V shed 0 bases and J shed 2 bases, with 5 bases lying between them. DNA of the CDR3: TGTGCCAGCAGCGTAGGTTACAACACTGAAGCTTTCTTT. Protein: CASSVGYNTEAFF.

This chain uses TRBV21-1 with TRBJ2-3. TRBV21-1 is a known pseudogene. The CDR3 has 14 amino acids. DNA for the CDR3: TGTGCCAGCAGCGCGCCCTACAAGGCAGATACGCAGTATTTT. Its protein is CASSAPYKADTQYF.

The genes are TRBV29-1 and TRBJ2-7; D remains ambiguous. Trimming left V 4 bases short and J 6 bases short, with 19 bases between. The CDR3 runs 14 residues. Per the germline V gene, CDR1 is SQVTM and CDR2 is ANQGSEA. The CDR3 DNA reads TGCAGCGTTGTTTCGTCGTCAGTCGTTGGCGAGCAGTACTTC. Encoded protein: CSVVSSSVVGEQYF.

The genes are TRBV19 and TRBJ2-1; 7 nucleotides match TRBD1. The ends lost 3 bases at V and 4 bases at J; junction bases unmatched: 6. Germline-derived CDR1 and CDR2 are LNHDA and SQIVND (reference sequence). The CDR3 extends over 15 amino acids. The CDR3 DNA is TGTGCCAGTAGTATCTCGGGGACAGAGTACAATGAGCAGTTCTTC. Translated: CASSISGTEYNEQFF.

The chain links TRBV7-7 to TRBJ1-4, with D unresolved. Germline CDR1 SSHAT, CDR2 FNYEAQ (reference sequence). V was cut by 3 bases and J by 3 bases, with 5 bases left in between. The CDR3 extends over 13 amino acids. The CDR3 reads CASSLGANEKLFF. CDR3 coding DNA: TGTGCCAGCAGCTTGGGAGCTAATGAAAAACTGTTTTTT.

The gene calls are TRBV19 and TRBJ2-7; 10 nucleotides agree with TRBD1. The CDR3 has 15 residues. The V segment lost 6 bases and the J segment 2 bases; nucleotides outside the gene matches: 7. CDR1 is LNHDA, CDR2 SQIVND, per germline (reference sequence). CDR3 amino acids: CASRDTGQGTYEQYF. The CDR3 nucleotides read TGTGCCAGTAGAGATACGGGACAGGGGACCTACGAGCAGTACTTC.

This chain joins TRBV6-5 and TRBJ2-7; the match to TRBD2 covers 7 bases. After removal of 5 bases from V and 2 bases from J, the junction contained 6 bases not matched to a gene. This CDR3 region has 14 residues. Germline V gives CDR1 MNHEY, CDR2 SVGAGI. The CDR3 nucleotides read TGTGCCAGCAGTACGTCAGCGGGAACCTACGAGCAGTACTTC. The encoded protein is CASSTSAGTYEQYF.

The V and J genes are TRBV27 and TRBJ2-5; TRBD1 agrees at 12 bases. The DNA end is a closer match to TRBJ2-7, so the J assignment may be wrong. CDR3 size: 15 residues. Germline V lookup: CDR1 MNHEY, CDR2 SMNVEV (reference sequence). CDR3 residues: CASSSPGQGAYEQYF. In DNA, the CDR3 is TGTGCCAGCAGTTCGCCGGGACAGGGGGCTTACGAGCAGTACTTC.

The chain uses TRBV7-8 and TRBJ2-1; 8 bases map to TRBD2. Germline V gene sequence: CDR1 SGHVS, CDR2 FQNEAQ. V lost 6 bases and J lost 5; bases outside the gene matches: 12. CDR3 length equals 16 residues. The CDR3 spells CASRDTSGTRDNEQFF. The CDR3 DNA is TGTGCCAGCAGAGATACGAGCGGGACTAGAGACAATGAGCAGTTCTTC.

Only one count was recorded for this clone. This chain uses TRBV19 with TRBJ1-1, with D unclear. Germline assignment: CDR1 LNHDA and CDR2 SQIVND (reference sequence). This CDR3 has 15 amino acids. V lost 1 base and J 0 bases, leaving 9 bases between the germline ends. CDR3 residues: CASSIAPRLNTEAFF. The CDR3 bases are TGTGCCAGTAGTATAGCCCCCAGATTGAACACTGAAGCTTTCTTT.

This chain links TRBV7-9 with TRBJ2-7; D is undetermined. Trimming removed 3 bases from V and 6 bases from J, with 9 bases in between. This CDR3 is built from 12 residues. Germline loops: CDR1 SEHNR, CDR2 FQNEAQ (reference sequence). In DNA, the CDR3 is TGTGCCAGCAGCTTTCAAGGTGGCGAGCAGTACTTC. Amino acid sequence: CASSFQGGEQYF. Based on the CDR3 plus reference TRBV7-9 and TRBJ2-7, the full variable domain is DTGVSQNPRHKITKRGQNVTFRCDPISEHNRLYWYRQTLGQGPEFLTYFQNEAQLEKSRLLSDRFSAERPKGSFSTLEIQRTEQGDSAMYLCASSFQGGEQYFGPGTRLTVT.

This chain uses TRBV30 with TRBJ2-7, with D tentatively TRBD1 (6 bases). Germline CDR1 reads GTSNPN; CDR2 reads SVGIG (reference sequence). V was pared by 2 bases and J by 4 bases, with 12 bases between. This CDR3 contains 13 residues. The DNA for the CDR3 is TGTGCCTGGAGTCCCCAACAGGGTTACGAGCAGTACTTC. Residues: CAWSPQQGYEQYF.

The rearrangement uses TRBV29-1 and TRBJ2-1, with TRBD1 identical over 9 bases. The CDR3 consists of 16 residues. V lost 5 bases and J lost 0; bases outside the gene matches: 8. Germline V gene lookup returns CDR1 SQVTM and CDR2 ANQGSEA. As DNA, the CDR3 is TGCAGCGTTACAGGGGGCGGTTATAGCTCCTACAATGAGCAGTTCTTC. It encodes CSVTGGGYSSYNEQFF.

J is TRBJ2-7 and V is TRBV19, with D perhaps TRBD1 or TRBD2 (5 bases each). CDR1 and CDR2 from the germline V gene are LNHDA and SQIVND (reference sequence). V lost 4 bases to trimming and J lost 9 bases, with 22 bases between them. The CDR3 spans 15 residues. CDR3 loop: CASSTSIGTALGQYF. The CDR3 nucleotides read TGTGCCAGTAGTACCTCGATCGGGACCGCCCTGGGGCAGTACTTC. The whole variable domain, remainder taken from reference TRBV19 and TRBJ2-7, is DGGITQSPKYLFRKEGQNVTLSCEQNLNHDAMYWYRQDPGQGLRLIYYSQIVNDFQKGDIAEGYSVSREKKESFPLTVTSAQKNPTAFYLCASSTSIGTALGQYFGPGTRLTVT.

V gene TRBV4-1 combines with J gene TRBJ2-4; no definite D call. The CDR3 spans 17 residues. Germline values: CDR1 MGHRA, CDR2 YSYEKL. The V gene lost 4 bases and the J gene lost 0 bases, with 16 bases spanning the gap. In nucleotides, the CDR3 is TGCGCCAGCAGCCGGATAGACCAACTCTTAGCCAAAAACATTCAGTACTTC. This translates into CASSRIDQLLAKNIQYF.

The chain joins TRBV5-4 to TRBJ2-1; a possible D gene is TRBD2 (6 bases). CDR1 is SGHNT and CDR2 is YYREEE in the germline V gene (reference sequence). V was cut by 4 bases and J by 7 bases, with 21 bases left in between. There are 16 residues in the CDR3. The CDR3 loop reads CASSPPRGGSGNEQFF. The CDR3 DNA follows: TGTGCCAGCAGCCCACCGCGGGGCGGGTCCGGGAATGAGCAGTTCTTC. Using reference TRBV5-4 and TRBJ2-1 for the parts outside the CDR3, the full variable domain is ETGVTQSPTHLIKTRGQQVTLRCSSQSGHNTVSWYQQALGQGPQFIFQYYREEENGRGNFPPRFSGLQFPNYSSELNVNALELDDSALYLCASSPPRGGSGNEQFFGPGTRLTVL.